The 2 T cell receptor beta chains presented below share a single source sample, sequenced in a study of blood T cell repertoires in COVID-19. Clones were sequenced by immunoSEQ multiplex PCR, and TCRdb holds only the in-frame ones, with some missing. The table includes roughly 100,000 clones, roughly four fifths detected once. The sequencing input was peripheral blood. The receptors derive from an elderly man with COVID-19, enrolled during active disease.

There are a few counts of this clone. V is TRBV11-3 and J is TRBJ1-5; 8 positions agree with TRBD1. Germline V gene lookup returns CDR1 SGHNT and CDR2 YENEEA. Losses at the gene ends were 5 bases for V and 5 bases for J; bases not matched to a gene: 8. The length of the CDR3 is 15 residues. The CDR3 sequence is CASSEDRVGDQPQHF. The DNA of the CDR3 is TGTGCCAGCAGCGAGGACAGGGTAGGGGATCAGCCCCAGCATTTT.

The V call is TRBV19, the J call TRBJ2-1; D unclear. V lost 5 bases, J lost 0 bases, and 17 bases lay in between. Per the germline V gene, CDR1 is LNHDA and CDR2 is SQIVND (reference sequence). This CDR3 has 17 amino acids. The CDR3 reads CASSWSRDTSSYNEQFF. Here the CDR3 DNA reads TGTGCCAGTAGTTGGTCGCGTGATACGAGCTCCTACAATGAGCAGTTCTTC.